By sample fraction, the clone carrying this T cell receptor beta chain is medium-sized. The data stem from a study of OX40 agonist ivuxolimab in advanced cancers. Repertoires were generated with immunoSEQ multiplex PCR, while TCRdb's copy carries only in-frame clones and drops some. The sample lists about 68,000 clones; 84% were seen once. The TCR was taken from an adult with an advanced solid tumor such as melanoma, head and neck, liver or kidney cancer. The sequences come from CD4+ or CD8+ T cells sorted from blood, collected in a trial of the OX40 agonist ivuxolimab.

The CDR3 sequence is CATKRSNQPQHF. The CDR3 nucleotides are TGTGCCACCAAAAGAAGCAATCAGCCCCAGCATTTT. The J gene is TRBJ1-5, the V gene TRBV28; unclear D gene. The germline V gene has CDR1 MDHEN and CDR2 SYDVKM. Between the trimmed V and J ends, which lost 10 bases and 1 base, there was a span of 8 bases. The CDR3 consists of 12 residues.